Following are 27 T cell receptor beta chains from one sample sequenced in a study of T-cell reconstitution after alpha-beta-depleted transplantation in children. Molecular barcoding with unique molecular identifiers was used for the TCRbeta library. From the PCR reads, TCRdb called clonotypes with MiXCR, one entry per CDR3 protein. The sample includes about 980,000 distinct CDR3 sequences, about 30% of them seen just once. The sequences come from PBMCs, mostly from graft donor cells, collected 360 days after TCRalphabeta/CD19-depleted stem cell transplant. All receptors come from a boy under two years old who had a stem cell transplant for SCID, so the T cells may come from the graft donor.

This clonotype appeared a single time. The chain joins TRBV7-9 to TRBJ2-1; D not certain. Germline V gene sequence: CDR1 SEHNR, CDR2 FQNEAQ (reference sequence). V was clipped by 0 bases and J by 1 base, with 7 bases between them. The CDR3 is 15 amino acids. The CDR3 loop is CASSLAERSYNEQFF. Written as DNA, the CDR3 is TGTGCCAGCAGCTTAGCCGAGAGGTCCTACAATGAGCAGTTCTTC. Together with reference TRBV7-9 and TRBJ2-1, the CDR3 gives the full variable domain: DTGVSQNPRHKITKRGQNVTFRCDPISEHNRLYWYRQTLGQGPEFLTYFQNEAQLEKSRLLSDRFSAERPKGSFSTLEIQRTEQGDSAMYLCASSLAERSYNEQFFGPGTRLTVL.

V and J are TRBV12-3 or TRBV12-4 and TRBJ2-4; 8 positions match TRBD1. The CDR3 extends over 16 amino acids. Trimming cost V 4 bases and J 7 bases; bases outside gene matches: 12. As DNA, the CDR3 is TGTGCCAGCAGTTCCCGGGACAGGATTGTCGGGAACATTCAGTACTTC. Its translation is CASSSRDRIVGNIQYF.

This clonotype was observed many times. The chain combines TRBV7-9 with TRBJ2-1; D not resolved. Germline V gene sequence: CDR1 SEHNR, CDR2 FQNEAQ (reference sequence). The CDR3 extends over 14 amino acids. The germline V and J ends were trimmed by 1 base and 4 bases, with 8 bases remaining between them. CDR3 in DNA: TGTGCCAGCAGCTTAGGGTCGGATTACAATGAGCAGTTCTTC. It specifies CASSLGSDYNEQFF.

This chain connects TRBV20-1 to TRBJ2-1; tentatively, D is TRBD1 (6 bases). V gave up 6 bases and J gave up 12 bases, with 18 bases separating them. Germline V gives CDR1 DFQATT, CDR2 SNEGSKA (reference sequence). This CDR3 has 12 amino acids. CDR3 in amino acids: CSAIRGGHGQFF. The DNA of the CDR3 is TGCAGTGCCATCCGTGGGGGCCATGGGCAGTTCTTC.

This clonotype was recorded a few times. This chain connects TRBV28 to TRBJ2-7; the D gene is possibly TRBD1 (6 bases). Germline V lookup: CDR1 MDHEN, CDR2 SYDVKM. Trimming removed 4 bases from V and 0 bases from J, with 13 bases in between. CDR3 length equals 15 residues. The DNA for the CDR3 is TGTGCCAGCAGTTCGGGACAAGTGAGCTCCTACGAGCAGTACTTC. Translated: CASSSGQVSSYEQYF. Variable domain in full (rest from reference TRBV28 and TRBJ2-7): DVKVTQSSRYLVKRTGEKVFLECVQDMDHENMFWYRQDPGLGLRLIYFSYDVKMKEKGDIPEGYSVSREKKERFSLILESASTNQTSMYLCASSSGQVSSYEQYFGPGTRLTVT.

V and J are TRBV25-1 and TRBJ2-1; no clear D gene. The CDR3 runs 15 residues. Germline values: CDR1 MGHDK, CDR2 SYGVNS. V dropped 1 base and J dropped 2 bases, with 9 bases sitting between them. Written as DNA, the CDR3 is TGTGCCAGCAGTGAATGGAGTGGTACCTACAATGAGCAGTTCTTC. This gives the protein CASSEWSGTYNEQFF.

This clonotype has only a few counts. The rearrangement uses TRBV20-1 and TRBJ2-2; D is ambiguous. Germline CDR1 and CDR2: DFQATT and SNEGSKA (reference sequence). CDR3 length equals 13 residues. Trimming pared 1 base from V and 2 bases from J, leaving 5 bases between. The CDR3 DNA sequence: TGCAGTGCTAGAGCCTTTAACACCGGGGAGCTGTTTTTT. It yields the protein CSARAFNTGELFF.

The chain uses TRBV5-1 and TRBJ2-7; a possible D gene is TRBD2 (5 bases). V was shortened by 0 bases and J by 5 bases, with 12 bases between the two germline ends. The CDR3 sequence is 14 residues long. Germline V gives CDR1 SGHRS, CDR2 YFSETQ. CDR3 nucleotides: TGCGCCAGCAGCTTGGCCAGGAGGTTGGACGAGCAGTACTTC. Protein: CASSLARRLDEQYF.

The V and J genes are TRBV29-1 and TRBJ2-5; 8 nucleotides match TRBD1. V lost 4 bases, J lost 7 bases, and 8 bases stayed unmatched. CDR3 length equals 13 residues. Per germline, CDR1 SQVTM and CDR2 ANQGSEA. The CDR3 spells CSVGHDRGLTQYF. The CDR3 DNA reads as TGCAGCGTTGGACATGACAGGGGCCTGACCCAGTACTTC. The entire variable domain, with the rest obtained from reference TRBV29-1 and TRBJ2-5, is as follows: SAVISQKPSRDICQRGTSLTIQCQVDSQVTMMFWYRQQPGQSLTLIATANQGSEATYESGFVIDKFPISRPNLTFSTLTVSNMSPEDSSIYLCSVGHDRGLTQYFGPGTRLLVL.

This chain links TRBV6-1 with TRBJ1-1; 9 nucleotides align to TRBD1. Trimming at V came to 6 bases and at J to 3 bases, leaving 5 bases not matched to a gene. This CDR3 comprises 14 residues. Germline values: CDR1 MNHNS, CDR2 SASEGT. In DNA form, the CDR3 reads TGTGCCAGCAGCCGGACAGGGGCTGACACTGAAGCTTTCTTT. It translates to CASSRTGADTEAFF.

This clonotype was observed a handful of times. The chain couples TRBV5-5 to TRBJ2-7; TRBD1 aligns across 11 bases. This CDR3 spans 15 amino acids. Unmatched junction bases numbered 8, after V lost 2 bases and J lost 7 bases. Germline CDR1 is SGHKS and CDR2 is YYEKEE (reference sequence). CDR3 nucleotide sequence: TGTGCCAGCAGCTTCTGGACAGGGGGCGCCGGGGAGCAGTACTTC. Protein: CASSFWTGGAGEQYF.

This clonotype was seen a few times. The rearrangement uses TRBV12-3 or TRBV12-4 and TRBJ2-3; tentatively, D is TRBD2 (7 bases). The CDR3 spans 10 residues. Trimming pared 8 bases from V and 11 bases from J, leaving 11 bases between. CDR3 loop: CASGEGGQYF. Written as DNA, the CDR3 is TGTGCCAGCGGGGAGGGGGGGCAGTATTTT.

This clonotype was observed a few times. Here the CDR3 DNA reads TGTGCCAGCTCACCGAGGGAGGGCCCGCTCCAAGAGACCCAGTACTTC. This codes for CASSPREGPLQETQYF. J is TRBJ2-5 and V is TRBV18; 7 bases agree with TRBD2. CDR1 is KGHSH and CDR2 is LQKENI in the germline V gene. J gave up 1 base and V 3 bases, and 8 bases lay outside the gene matches. This CDR3 comprises 16 residues.

This clonotype was observed a few times. V gene TRBV6-1 combines with J gene TRBJ1-1, with D possibly TRBD1 on 6 matching bases. The CDR3 loop spans 16 amino acids. With 7 bases removed from V and 1 base from J, the gap between germline ends came to 19 bases. CDR1 MNHNS and CDR2 SASEGT come from the germline V gene. Here the CDR3 DNA reads TGTGCCAGCACCTCAAACAAGGGGACACAGAACACTGAAGCTTTCTTT. Translating it yields CASTSNKGTQNTEAFF.

The gene calls are TRBV5-6 and TRBJ2-1; no reliable D call. V was pared by 4 bases and J by 0 bases, with 17 bases between. The germline V gene has CDR1 SGHDT and CDR2 YYEEEE. The CDR3 sequence is 17 residues long. CDR3 coding DNA: TGTGCCAGCAGCGCGCGTGGACGGCTGAGCTCCTACAATGAGCAGTTCTTC. This encodes CASSARGRLSSYNEQFF.

This clonotype was counted only a few times. This chain links TRBV6-2 or TRBV6-3 with TRBJ2-1; D gene uncertain. Trimming removed 0 bases from V and 4 bases from J, with 13 bases in between. From germline, CDR1 is MNHEY and CDR2 SVGEGT. This CDR3 has 16 amino acids. This CDR3 is CASSYSGKRIYNEQFF. The CDR3, as DNA: TGTGCCAGCAGTTACTCGGGGAAACGGATTTACAATGAGCAGTTCTTC.

CDR3 residues: CASSARDVSYEQYF. DNA for the CDR3: TGCGCCAGCAGCGCCCGGGACGTCTCCTACGAGCAGTACTTC. The chain carries TRBV5-1 and TRBJ2-7; perhaps D is TRBD1 or TRBD2 (5 bases each). The CDR3 runs to 14 residues. Germline CDR1 and CDR2: SGHRS and YFSETQ. With 4 bases removed from V and 0 bases from J, the gap between germline ends came to 11 bases.

This chain uses TRBV20-1 with TRBJ2-5, with 7 positions matching TRBD1. Trimming took 5 bases from V and 7 from J; bases not matched to a gene: 7. The CDR3 sequence is 12 residues long. CDR1 is DFQATT and CDR2 is SNEGSKA in the germline V gene (reference sequence). The CDR3 protein is CSASTGSGTQYF. DNA for the CDR3: TGCAGTGCTTCGACAGGGAGCGGGACCCAGTACTTC.

The chain links TRBV4-2 to TRBJ2-2; TRBD2 matches at 7 bases. There are 18 residues in the CDR3. V was pared by 1 base and J by 1 base, with 9 bases of the junction left unmatched. Germline loops: CDR1 LGHNA, CDR2 YNFKEQ. The CDR3 protein is CASSQVRSGDKNTGELFF. DNA of the CDR3: TGTGCCAGCAGCCAAGTTCGGAGCGGGGATAAGAACACCGGGGAGCTGTTTTTT.

This clonotype was observed a handful of times. The chain recombines TRBV20-1 with TRBJ2-5, with 10 bases aligning to TRBD2. V lost 3 bases and J lost 4; bases outside the gene matches: 17. In germline, CDR1 is DFQATT, CDR2 SNEGSKA (reference sequence). The CDR3 is 18 residues long. The CDR3 region is CSARKRGGARSLRETQYF. CDR3 sequence (DNA): TGCAGTGCTAGGAAGCGGGGGGGCGCCAGGTCTCTACGAGAGACCCAGTACTTC.

V gene TRBV30 combines with J gene TRBJ2-1, with 9 bases aligning to TRBD2. Germline CDR1 is GTSNPN and CDR2 is SVGIG (reference sequence). The CDR3 length is 13 residues. J lost 5 bases, V lost 4 bases, and 3 bases had no gene match. The CDR3 coding sequence is TGTGCCTGGAATGGCGGGGGGGACAATGAGCAGTTCTTC. This sequence encodes CAWNGGGDNEQFF.

The rearrangement links TRBV20-1 to TRBJ1-3; D call uncertain. V was pared by 3 bases and J by 6 bases, with 21 bases between. Germline CDR1 DFQATT, CDR2 SNEGSKA (reference sequence). The CDR3 sequence is 16 residues long. As DNA, the CDR3 is TGCAGTGCTAGGTCTACCACTTTTGCCGTTGAAAACACCATATATTTT. Translation gives CSARSTTFAVENTIYF.

This clonotype showed up just a few times. The chain links TRBV24-1 to TRBJ2-7, with D possibly TRBD1 on 6 matching bases. Germline V gives CDR1 KGHDR, CDR2 SFDVKD. V was cut by 5 bases and J by 2 bases, with 30 bases left in between. The CDR3 sequence is 20 residues long. For the CDR3, the DNA is TGTGCCACCAGTGTGGATCGTCCGCCATGGACAGACCCACTGACCTACGAGCAGTACTTC. It yields the protein CATSVDRPPWTDPLTYEQYF.

This clonotype was recorded a few times. The gene calls are TRBV20-1 and TRBJ2-1, with 8 bases lining up with TRBD2. CDR1 DFQATT and CDR2 SNEGSKA come from the germline V gene (reference sequence). The ends lost 0 bases at V and 0 bases at J; junction bases unmatched: 7. This CDR3 comprises 17 residues. The CDR3 DNA sequence: TGCAGTGCTAGAGATCTGAGGGGACTAGGCTCCTACAATGAGCAGTTCTTC. Its protein is CSARDLRGLGSYNEQFF.

The chain carries TRBV10-1 and TRBJ2-7; 9 nucleotides agree with TRBD1. Per the germline V gene, CDR1 is WNHNN and CDR2 is SYGVQD (reference sequence). The length of the CDR3 is 13 residues. V dropped 9 bases and J dropped 3; count of bases not matched to a gene: 6. The CDR3 is CARLGQGDYEQYF. CDR3 coding DNA: TGCGCCAGACTGGGACAGGGAGACTACGAGCAGTACTTC.

V and J are TRBV7-8 and TRBJ2-7; TRBD1 matches at 7 bases. Trimming cost V 3 bases and J 2 bases; bases outside gene matches: 7. This CDR3 comprises 15 residues. The germline gives CDR1 SGHVS, CDR2 FQNEAQ. The CDR3 is CASSFRQGHTYEQYF. DNA for the CDR3: TGTGCCAGCAGCTTTCGACAGGGACACACCTACGAGCAGTACTTC.

V gene TRBV6-5 combines with J gene TRBJ1-1, with D possibly being TRBD1 (5 bases). The CDR3 is made up of 16 amino acids. V was clipped by 0 bases and J by 5 bases, with 16 bases between them. Germline loops: CDR1 MNHEY, CDR2 SVGAGI. Here the CDR3 reads CASSYSPGRVGTEAFF. In DNA form, the CDR3 reads TGTGCCAGCAGTTACTCACCGGGCAGGGTCGGTACTGAAGCTTTCTTT.